This passage covers 32 T cell receptor beta chains from one sample sequenced in a study of regulatory T cells in long-lasting Graves disease. Both iRepertoire HTBI primers and Arm-PCR of CDR3 regions were used to build the TCR beta libraries. TCRdb ran MiXCR on the multiplex PCR reads and lists one entry per CDR3 protein. The sample has hundreds of thousands of distinct CDR3 sequences, 15% to 20% seen once. The time point here: newly diagnosed GD, antithyroid drugs for less than 3 months. TCR sequences were obtained from RNA taken from PBMCs. These data were also reused for a study on T cells in Graves' hyperthyroidism and ophthalmopathy.

This material consisted of peripheral blood mononuclear cells (PBMCs), taken at new diagnosis, from a patient treated with antithyroid drugs. The source is a woman aged 30 to 39 with Graves disease.

The sample holds many counts of this clonotype. This sequence joins TRBV9 and TRBJ1-3; tentatively, D is TRBD1 (6 bases). Trimming removed 7 bases from V and 0 bases from J, with 8 bases in between. Germline V gene lookup returns CDR1 SGDLS and CDR2 YYNGEE. CDR3 size: 13 residues. CDR3 amino acids: CASQDSSGNTIYF. The CDR3 nucleotides are TGTGCCAGCCAGGACAGCTCTGGAAACACCATATATTTT.

This sequence joins TRBV9 and TRBJ2-5; 8 bases agree with TRBD2. J was trimmed by 2 bases and V by 0 bases; bases with no gene match: 9. Germline lookup yields CDR1 SGDLS and CDR2 YYNGEE. This CDR3 region has 17 residues. The CDR3 region is CASSVGVGTSGQETQYF. Here the CDR3 DNA reads TGTGCCAGCAGCGTAGGAGTCGGTACTAGCGGACAAGAGACCCAGTACTTC.

This clonotype was found many times. V is TRBV2 and J is TRBJ2-5; the D gene is possibly TRBD2 (5 bases). The CDR3 is made up of 13 amino acids. Germline assignment: CDR1 SNHLY and CDR2 FYNNEI. The ends were cut back, 3 bases at V and 1 base at J, with 6 bases in the middle. CDR3 in amino acids: CASSDGLQETQYF. The CDR3, as DNA: TGTGCCAGCAGTGACGGACTCCAAGAGACCCAGTACTTC.

This clonotype showed up just a few times. The J gene is TRBJ2-2, the V gene TRBV30, with D uncertain. In germline, CDR1 is GTSNPN, CDR2 SVGIG (reference sequence). CDR3 length equals 12 residues. V was shortened by 1 base and J by 4 bases, with 4 bases between the two germline ends. This CDR3 reads CAWSGSTGELFF. CDR3 sequence (DNA): TGTGCCTGGAGTGGAAGCACCGGGGAGCTGTTTTTT.

In its sample, this clonotype was seen many times. DNA of the CDR3: TGCAGCGTTGATTCTAGCCTAACAACCTATGGCTACACCTTC. Protein: CSVDSSLTTYGYTF. The V gene is TRBV29-1, the J gene TRBJ1-2; unclear D gene. The CDR3 consists of 14 residues. V was shortened by 3 bases and J by 4 bases, with 15 bases between the two germline ends. Germline assignment: CDR1 SQVTM and CDR2 ANQGSEA.

This clonotype has at least ten counts. The chain recombines TRBV28 with TRBJ2-1, with a weak D call TRBD2 (5 bases). The CDR3 has 17 residues. Germline values: CDR1 MDHEN, CDR2 SYDVKM. V was clipped by 4 bases and J by 4 bases, with 20 bases between them. CDR3 coding DNA: TGTGCCAGCAGTTCCCATGGAGAGGCTAGCTCATACAATGAGCAGTTCTTC. Translation gives CASSSHGEASSYNEQFF.

This clonotype was seen many times. CDR3 sequence (DNA): TGTGCCTGGAGGACGCGCTACGAGCAGTACTTC. Its translation is CAWRTRYEQYF. The V call is TRBV30, the J call TRBJ2-7; unclear D gene. There are 11 residues in the CDR3. CDR1 is GTSNPN and CDR2 is SVGIG in the germline V gene (reference sequence). Deletions cut 3 bases from V and 3 bases from J, with 6 bases between. Variable domain in full (rest from reference TRBV30 and TRBJ2-7): SQTIHQWPATLVQPVGSPLSLECTVEGTSNPNLYWYRQAAGRGLQLLFYSVGIGQISSEVPQNLSASRPQDRQFILSSKKLLLSDSGFYLCAWRTRYEQYFGPGTRLTVT.

The chain combines TRBV6-5 with TRBJ1-2; D gene ambiguous. V was cut by 0 bases and J by 8 bases, with 10 bases left in between. Per the germline V gene, CDR1 is MNHEY and CDR2 is SVGAGI. The CDR3 consists of 13 residues. The CDR3 DNA is TGTGCCAGCAGTTACTCGTTCCTAGGGGGCTACACCTTC. This codes for CASSYSFLGGYTF.

V gene TRBV28 combines with J gene TRBJ2-2; 10 bases agree with TRBD2. Germline loops: CDR1 MDHEN, CDR2 SYDVKM. The CDR3 sequence is 15 residues long. The trim removed 1 base at V and 16 bases at J, leaving 12 bases unmatched. Written as DNA, the CDR3 is TGTGCCAGCAGTTTATTTACCAGCGGGAGGGCCCGGAAGTTTTTT. Translating gives CASSLFTSGRARKFF.

Concerning this clonotype itself: A read error may produce the germline difference seen at one junction end. V usage is TRBV24-1 and J usage is TRBJ2-2, with 7 bases aligning to TRBD2. Looked up from germline, CDR1 is KGHDR and CDR2 is SFDVKD. The CDR3 covers 14 residues. The CDR3 DNA reads TGTGTCACCAGTGCGGGAGTAGGTACCGGGGAGCTGTTTTTT. Translating it yields CVTSAGVGTGELFF.

V usage is TRBV28 and J usage is TRBJ2-3; D is unresolved. V gave up 6 bases and J gave up 2 bases, with 18 bases separating them. The germline V gene encodes CDR1 MDHEN and CDR2 SYDVKM. The CDR3 runs 16 residues. CDR3 sequence: CASSPQASVPTDTQYF. The CDR3 region has the DNA TGTGCCAGCAGCCCCCAGGCCAGCGTACCCACAGATACGCAGTATTTT. The full variable domain, rest sourced from reference TRBV28 and TRBJ2-3, is DVKVTQSSRYLVKRTGEKVFLECVQDMDHENMFWYRQDPGLGLRLIYFSYDVKMKEKGDIPEGYSVSREKKERFSLILESASTNQTSMYLCASSPQASVPTDTQYFGPGTRLTVL.

This clonotype was detected ten times or more. This chain connects TRBV7-9 to TRBJ1-2; perhaps TRBD1 as D (5 bases). V was cut by 5 bases and J by 1 base, with 11 bases left in between. The V gene's germline CDR1 is SEHNR and CDR2 FQNEAQ (reference sequence). CDR3 length: 14 residues. The CDR3 region has the DNA TGTGCCAGCAGCGCTGAGACAGTTAACTATGGCTACACCTTC. Encoded protein: CASSAETVNYGYTF.

This clonotype was detected ten times or more. V is TRBV19 and J is TRBJ2-1; D unclear. Germline V gene sequence: CDR1 LNHDA, CDR2 SQIVND (reference sequence). This CDR3 is 15 amino acids long. Trimming removed 5 bases from V and 0 bases from J, with 11 bases in between. CDR3 sequence: CASSEARGSYNEQFF. CDR3 coding DNA: TGTGCCAGTAGTGAAGCCCGTGGCTCCTACAATGAGCAGTTCTTC.

This clonotype was recorded at least ten times. This chain uses TRBV12-3 or TRBV12-4 with TRBJ2-5; TRBD2 matches 8 bases. The CDR3 is made up of 16 amino acids. J gave up 6 bases and V 4 bases, and 13 bases lay outside the gene matches. The CDR3 DNA follows: TGTGCCAGCAGTTCGACGCCGGGACTAGTAAAACAGACCCAGTACTTC. Translated, it gives CASSSTPGLVKQTQYF.

The sample holds many counts of this clonotype. The chain couples TRBV27 to TRBJ2-5; D possibly corresponds to TRBD2 (5 bases). Germline V gene data show CDR1 as MNHEY and CDR2 as SMNVEV (reference sequence). The CDR3 consists of 13 residues. The V and J ends lost 5 bases and 7 bases respectively, with 14 bases between them. The CDR3 DNA reads TGTGCCAGCAGTCATAGCCCAGGAGGGACCCAGTACTTC. It codes for CASSHSPGGTQYF.

This clonotype was observed a handful of times. This chain links TRBV20-1 with TRBJ2-3; maybe TRBD1 (5 bases). Trimming pared 0 bases from V and 8 bases from J, leaving 21 bases between. The CDR3 is 16 residues long. Germline CDR1 reads DFQATT; CDR2 reads SNEGSKA (reference sequence). The CDR3 protein is CSAREIGRRALGTQYF. DNA for the CDR3: TGCAGTGCTAGAGAGATTGGTCGCAGGGCCCTGGGTACGCAGTATTTT.

This clonotype has at least ten counts. V usage is TRBV11-2 and J usage is TRBJ2-5; 7 bases are a match to TRBD2. Trimming at V came to 5 bases and at J to 4 bases, leaving 7 bases not matched to a gene. The CDR3 is 14 residues long. CDR1 is SGHAT, CDR2 FQNNGV, per germline. The CDR3 spells CASSVLAGGETQYF. CDR3 sequence (DNA): TGTGCCAGCAGCGTTTTAGCGGGTGGAGAGACCCAGTACTTC.

Many counts were recorded for this clonotype. The chain combines TRBV6-2 or TRBV6-3 with TRBJ2-7; 7 bases agree with TRBD2. V was pared by 5 bases and J by 5 bases, with 12 bases of the junction left unmatched. Per the germline V gene, CDR1 is MNHEY and CDR2 is SVGEGT. The CDR3 contains 15 residues. As DNA, the CDR3 is TGTGCCAGCAGTACGCCAGGGAGGGCCGACCACGAGCAGTACTTC. This translates into CASSTPGRADHEQYF.

CDR3 sequence (DNA): TGTGCCAGCAGCTTAGGGTGGGGACAAACCTCCACAGATACGCAGTATTTT. Its protein is CASSLGWGQTSTDTQYF. This rearrangement joins TRBV7-8 to TRBJ2-3; TRBD1 is a possible D gene (6 bases). The CDR3 sequence is 17 residues long. Germline CDR1 reads SGHVS; CDR2 reads FQNEAQ. Trimming left V 1 base short and J 2 bases short, with 16 bases between. The full variable domain, with the rest looked up from reference TRBV7-8 and TRBJ2-3, is GAGVSQSPRYKVAKRGQDVALRCDPISGHVSLFWYQQALGQGPEFLTYFQNEAQLDKSGLPSDRFFAERPEGSVSTLKIQRTQQEDSAVYLCASSLGWGQTSTDTQYFGPGTRLTVL.

This clonotype was detected many times. The chain employs TRBV7-2 and TRBJ2-7, with 11 bases fitting TRBD2. V gave up 6 bases and J gave up 2 bases; unmatched junction bases: 3. CDR1 and CDR2 from the germline V gene are SGHTA and FQGNSA. The CDR3 has 14 amino acids. The CDR3 sequence is CASRTGLAAYEQYF. CDR3 DNA: TGTGCCAGCAGGACGGGACTAGCGGCCTACGAGCAGTACTTC.

This clonotype appeared a few times. J is TRBJ1-4 and V is TRBV7-9; D is ambiguous. This CDR3 contains 15 residues. Germline CDR1 is SEHNR and CDR2 is FQNEAQ (reference sequence). V shed 1 base and J shed 8 bases, with 14 bases lying between them. The CDR3 DNA sequence: TGTGCCAGCAGCTTAGGAGAGGGATTTAACGAAAAACTGTTTTTT. Its protein product is CASSLGEGFNEKLFF.

The CDR3 coding sequence is TGTGCCAGCAGTGAAGACGGAATCCGGCCCGAGCAGTACTTC. It codes for CASSEDGIRPEQYF. This chain connects TRBV6-1 to TRBJ2-7; D call uncertain. The germline V gene encodes CDR1 MNHNS and CDR2 SASEGT. Trimming removed 1 base at V and 6 bases at J, with 13 bases between. The CDR3 length is 14 residues.

This clonotype was seen a few times. The V and J genes are TRBV5-1 and TRBJ2-7; the D gene is possibly TRBD2 (5 bases). V lost 5 bases and J lost 5, with 17 bases in between. The CDR3 sequence is 14 residues long. Per germline, CDR1 SGHRS and CDR2 YFSETQ. CDR3 protein: CASSFRTTTDEQYF. The CDR3 DNA reads as TGCGCCAGCAGTTTTCGGACGACTACGGACGAGCAGTACTTC.

This clonotype was recorded a few times. V usage is TRBV20-1 and J usage is TRBJ2-5; TRBD1 agrees at 8 bases. Germline V gene lookup returns CDR1 DFQATT and CDR2 SNEGSKA (reference sequence). The length of the CDR3 is 19 residues. The V and J ends lost 4 bases and 3 bases, in that order; junction bases with no gene match: 22. The CDR3 reads CSAKLLTGAKTDPKETQYF. The DNA for the CDR3 is TGCAGTGCTAAGCTTCTGACAGGGGCTAAGACCGACCCAAAAGAGACCCAGTACTTC.

V gene TRBV4-1 combines with J gene TRBJ1-2; 7 nucleotides agree with TRBD1. CDR1 MGHRA and CDR2 YSYEKL come from the germline V gene. J lost 7 bases, V lost 3 bases, and 5 bases had no gene match. CDR3 length equals 13 residues. The CDR3 region is CASSQTGYGGYTF. CDR3 DNA: TGCGCCAGCAGCCAGACAGGGTATGGTGGCTACACCTTC.

The chain combines TRBV30 with TRBJ2-1; 10 bases line up with TRBD2. The CDR3 sequence is 16 residues long. The V gene end was trimmed by 0 bases and the J gene end by 2 bases; junction bases not matched to a gene: 4. Germline V lookup: CDR1 GTSNPN, CDR2 SVGIG (reference sequence). The CDR3 nucleotides are TGTGCCTGGAGTGTCTCGGGACTAGCGCCCTACAATGAGCAGTTCTTC. It codes for CAWSVSGLAPYNEQFF.

The chain has TRBV30 and TRBJ2-3; 11 bases fit TRBD1. The CDR3 sequence is 17 residues long. The V gene end was trimmed by 0 bases and the J gene end by 5 bases; junction bases not matched to a gene: 10. Germline CDR1 GTSNPN, CDR2 SVGIG (reference sequence). As DNA, the CDR3 is TGTGCCTGGAGTGTAAATGGACAGGGGGCGAGTCAAGATACGCAGTATTTT. Protein sequence: CAWSVNGQGASQDTQYF.

This clonotype was picked up many times. The chain links TRBV12-3 or TRBV12-4 to TRBJ2-3; possible D gene TRBD1, 6 bases. Trimming removed 2 bases from V and 3 bases from J, with 9 bases in between. The CDR3 is 14 amino acids. CDR3 loop: CASSLWTATDTQYF. The CDR3 nucleotides are TGTGCCAGCAGTTTATGGACAGCGACAGATACGCAGTATTTT.

Many counts were recorded for this clonotype. The chain carries TRBV7-3 and TRBJ2-7, with a possible D match to TRBD2 (5 bases). Trimming pared 5 bases from V and 6 bases from J, leaving 17 bases between. This CDR3 region has 14 residues. Germline V gives CDR1 SGHTA, CDR2 FQGTGA. CDR3 nucleotides: TGTGCCAGCAGCCCCTCGGGGTCCATAAGCGAGCAGTACTTC. Translated, it gives CASSPSGSISEQYF.

This clonotype occurred a few times. The chain combines TRBV20-1 with TRBJ2-7; possibly TRBD1 for D (5 bases). Trimming left V 4 bases short and J 4 bases short, with 8 bases between. This CDR3 has 11 residues. Germline V gene data show CDR1 as DFQATT and CDR2 as SNEGSKA (reference sequence). The CDR3 nucleotides are TGCAGTGCTATCCCAGGGTACGAGCAGTACTTC. Amino acid sequence: CSAIPGYEQYF.

This clonotype appeared many times. CDR3 residues: CASSYAGGRDQPQHF. The CDR3 DNA follows: TGTGCCAGCAGTTACGCAGGGGGCAGGGATCAGCCCCAGCATTTT. The J gene is TRBJ1-5, the V gene TRBV12-3 or TRBV12-4; the match to TRBD1 covers 8 bases. Trimming cost V 4 bases and J 5 bases; bases outside gene matches: 7. The CDR3 runs 15 residues.

This clonotype was counted ten times or more. The chain carries TRBV20-1 and TRBJ2-7; D is undetermined. Trimming stripped 6 bases from V and 3 bases from J, with 12 bases between. This CDR3 spans 12 amino acids. In germline, CDR1 is DFQATT, CDR2 SNEGSKA (reference sequence). CDR3: CSAHHSHYEQYF. Written as DNA, the CDR3 is TGCAGTGCCCACCACTCGCACTACGAGCAGTACTTC.